These 28 T cell receptor beta chains share one sample of origin, sequenced in a study of OX40 agonist ivuxolimab in advanced cancers. Using immunoSEQ multiplex PCR, the repertoire was profiled, and TCRdb retains in-frame clones only, with some absent. The sample consists of around 58,000 clones, 84% of them appearing once. Source: CD4+ or CD8+ T cells sorted from blood, taken in a trial of the OX40 agonist ivuxolimab. The source of these receptors is an adult with an advanced solid tumor such as melanoma, head and neck, liver or kidney cancer.

The rearrangement joins TRBV4-3 to TRBJ2-1, with TRBD2 as a possible D gene (5 bases). Germline CDR1 and CDR2: LGHNA and YSLEER. Between the trimmed V and J ends, which lost 4 bases and 4 bases, there was a span of 17 bases. The CDR3 extends over 16 amino acids. The CDR3 spells CASSLRVDPGYNEQFF. DNA of the CDR3: TGCGCCAGCAGCCTGAGGGTGGACCCCGGTTACAATGAGCAGTTCTTC.

This chain joins TRBV4-2 and TRBJ2-3; D not resolved. From germline, CDR1 is LGHNA and CDR2 YNFKEQ. The CDR3 consists of 13 residues. Deletions cut 0 bases from V and 6 bases from J, with 7 bases between. The CDR3 nucleotides are TGTGCCAGCAGCCAAGATATTGGGGATACGCAGTATTTT. This gives the protein CASSQDIGDTQYF.

This chain uses TRBV5-1 with TRBJ2-3, with 9 bases lining up with TRBD2. The germline V gene has CDR1 SGHRS and CDR2 YFSETQ. The CDR3 totals 17 residues. V lost 3 bases and J lost 3; bases outside the gene matches: 11. CDR3 sequence reads: CASSSFPLAGLTDTQYF. The CDR3 DNA reads TGCGCCAGCAGCTCATTCCCGCTAGCGGGACTAACAGATACGCAGTATTTT. Variable domain in full (rest from reference TRBV5-1 and TRBJ2-3): KAGVTQTPRYLIKTRGQQVTLSCSPISGHRSVSWYQQTPGQGLQFLFEYFSETQRNKGNFPGRFSGRQFSNSRSEMNVSTLELGDSALYLCASSSFPLAGLTDTQYFGPGTRLTVL.

V gene TRBV6-5 combines with J gene TRBJ1-1, with no clear D. The CDR3 runs to 14 residues. The germline V gene has CDR1 MNHEY and CDR2 SVGAGI. V was pared by 6 bases and J by 4 bases, with 15 bases between. In nucleotides, the CDR3 is TGTGCCAGCAGCCGGACGGGAGCTCTCACTGAAGCTTTCTTT. This sequence encodes CASSRTGALTEAFF.

CDR3 sequence (DNA): TGCGCCACCGGAACAGAAGAATTCACCTACGAGCAGTACTTC. Translating it yields CATGTEEFTYEQYF. The genes are TRBV5-1 and TRBJ2-7; D ambiguous. Trimming removed 9 bases from V and 2 bases from J, with 18 bases in between. Germline-derived CDR1 and CDR2 are SGHRS and YFSETQ. The CDR3 runs 14 residues.

The chain combines TRBV6-5 with TRBJ2-1; D may match TRBD1 or TRBD2 (5 bases each). CDR1 is MNHEY, CDR2 SVGAGI, per germline. CDR3 length equals 11 residues. The V end lost 5 bases, the J end lost 9 bases, and 8 bases lay between the germline ends. CDR3 DNA: TGTGCCAGCAGTCGGGGCGGTGAGCAGTTCTTC. It is translated as CASSRGGEQFF.

Only one count was recorded for this clone. This chain connects TRBV2 to TRBJ2-5; 9 positions agree with TRBD2. Germline CDR1 SNHLY, CDR2 FYNNEI. The ends lost 6 bases at V and 4 bases at J; junction bases unmatched: 12. This CDR3 region has 16 residues. The DNA for the CDR3 is TGTGCCAGCAGGAGGGGGCGGGAGGGTAATTTAGAGACCCAGTACTTC. Its translation is CASRRGREGNLETQYF.

This clone was recorded once. The chain couples TRBV19 to TRBJ1-1, with a possible D match to TRBD1 (5 bases). V lost 0 bases to trimming and J lost 9 bases, with 11 bases between them. The germline gives CDR1 LNHDA, CDR2 SQIVND (reference sequence). The CDR3 runs to 13 residues. CDR3 in DNA: TGTGCCAGTAGTATAGATAGGGACGGCCAAGCTTTCTTT. Translation gives CASSIDRDGQAFF.

The chain is built from TRBV19 and TRBJ2-1, with 7 bases identical to TRBD2. Germline trimming cut 10 bases from V and 5 bases from J; bases unmatched to any gene: 11. Germline-derived CDR1 and CDR2 are LNHDA and SQIVND (reference sequence). This CDR3 is 14 amino acids long. The CDR3 here is CATSQRLAHNEQFF. CDR3 nucleotide sequence: TGTGCCACCAGCCAGCGACTAGCCCACAATGAGCAGTTCTTC.

This chain uses TRBV2 with TRBJ1-2; D might be TRBD1 (6 bases). The CDR3 is made up of 13 amino acids. Germline V lookup: CDR1 SNHLY, CDR2 FYNNEI. Trimming took 4 bases from V and 3 from J, leaving 9 bases between them. The CDR3 bases are TGTGCCAGCAGTGCGGGGGGCTACTATGGCTACACCTTC. Translating gives CASSAGGYYGYTF.

This clone was observed a single time. The chain links TRBV25-1 to TRBJ2-1, with a weak D call TRBD1 (6 bases). Trimming removed 8 bases from V and 1 base from J, with 18 bases in between. This CDR3 spans 16 amino acids. Looked up from germline, CDR1 is MGHDK and CDR2 is SYGVNS. The CDR3 protein is CASGRGTPYSYNEQFF. The CDR3 DNA follows: TGTGCCAGCGGAAGAGGGACACCTTATTCCTACAATGAGCAGTTCTTC.

This clone has ten or more counts. V is TRBV6-5 and J is TRBJ1-2; D perhaps matches TRBD1 (5 bases). Germline CDR1 MNHEY, CDR2 SVGAGI. This CDR3 region has 13 residues. Trimming removed 5 bases at V and 3 bases at J, with 10 bases between. The CDR3 loop reads CASSGDLYYGYTF. The CDR3 DNA is TGTGCCAGCAGTGGGGACCTCTACTATGGCTACACCTTC.

The chain has TRBV5-1 and TRBJ2-1; 7 bases map to TRBD2. Germline lookup yields CDR1 SGHRS and CDR2 YFSETQ. The CDR3 runs 16 residues. V gave up 3 bases and J gave up 3 bases; unmatched junction bases: 9. The CDR3 region is CASSSLASGNYNEQFF. For the CDR3, the DNA is TGCGCCAGCAGCTCCCTGGCTAGCGGTAACTACAATGAGCAGTTCTTC.

The chain couples TRBV5-1 to TRBJ2-7, with D uncertain. Germline V gene lookup returns CDR1 SGHRS and CDR2 YFSETQ. CDR3 length: 12 residues. Trimming removed 2 bases from V and 5 bases from J, with 8 bases in between. The CDR3 spells CASSLDWDEQYF. The CDR3 bases are TGCGCCAGCAGCTTAGATTGGGACGAGCAGTACTTC. Full variable domain (outside the CDR3, taken from reference TRBV5-1 and TRBJ2-7): KAGVTQTPRYLIKTRGQQVTLSCSPISGHRSVSWYQQTPGQGLQFLFEYFSETQRNKGNFPGRFSGRQFSNSRSEMNVSTLELGDSALYLCASSLDWDEQYFGPGTRLTVT.

This chain uses TRBV9 with TRBJ1-3; D is perhaps TRBD1 (5 bases). V lost 0 bases and J lost 4, with 8 bases in between. The germline V gene has CDR1 SGDLS and CDR2 YYNGEE. The CDR3 contains 14 residues. The CDR3 DNA reads TGTGCCAGCAGCGTAGCGGGGGGGGGAAACACCATATATTTT. It yields the protein CASSVAGGGNTIYF.

The chain links TRBV18 to TRBJ2-2, with D uncertain. There are 12 residues in the CDR3. Germline loops: CDR1 KGHSH, CDR2 LQKENI. Trimming took 3 bases from V and 6 from J, leaving 5 bases between them. The CDR3 sequence is CASSPSSGELFF. The CDR3 DNA reads TGTGCCAGCTCACCGTCCTCCGGGGAGCTGTTTTTT.

The chain couples TRBV9 to TRBJ1-5; 7 positions match TRBD1. Trimming removed 4 bases from V and 5 bases from J; junction bases left unmatched: 9. Germline loops: CDR1 SGDLS, CDR2 YYNGEE. The CDR3 contains 15 residues. The DNA for the CDR3 is TGTGCCAGCAGCCCAGACCGGGACAGTTATCAGCCCCAGCATTTT. The encoded protein is CASSPDRDSYQPQHF.

The rearrangement joins TRBV5-1 to TRBJ2-3; 12 bases fit TRBD2. The J segment lost 0 bases and the V segment lost 0 bases, leaving 11 bases of the junction unmatched. The germline gives CDR1 SGHRS, CDR2 YFSETQ. The CDR3 runs to 20 residues. Here the CDR3 reads CASSLVRTSGGPRSTDTQYF. The CDR3 nucleotides read TGCGCCAGCAGCTTGGTCCGTACTAGCGGGGGGCCAAGAAGCACAGATACGCAGTATTTT.

This clone was detected once. The V call is TRBV7-8, the J call TRBJ2-5; 9 nucleotides agree with TRBD2. The CDR3 totals 15 residues. V shed 7 bases and J 7 bases; nucleotides not matched to a gene: 13. Germline lookup yields CDR1 SGHVS and CDR2 FQNEAQ. The CDR3 region has the DNA TGTGCCAGCAACCCCGGTGCGGGGGGGCCGGGGACCCAGTACTTC. It encodes CASNPGAGGPGTQYF.

The chain carries TRBV30 and TRBJ1-4; D gene ambiguous. Germline CDR1 GTSNPN, CDR2 SVGIG (reference sequence). CDR3 length equals 14 residues. V lost 3 bases and J lost 4, with 12 bases in between. The CDR3 nucleotides read TGTGCCTGGAGCCCCGGAGGCCATAATGAAAAACTGTTTTTT. It is translated as CAWSPGGHNEKLFF.

The CDR3 nucleotides read TGCGCCAGCAGCTTGGGGGGACTAGCGGGGCAAGATACGCAGTATTTT. This codes for CASSLGGLAGQDTQYF. This chain links TRBV5-1 with TRBJ2-3; TRBD2 aligns across 13 bases. The junction had 3 bases not matched to a gene; V was cut back by 0 bases and J by 5 bases. CDR1 and CDR2 (germline): SGHRS, YFSETQ. The CDR3 loop spans 16 amino acids.

The gene calls are TRBV19 and TRBJ1-2, with no clear D. The V and J ends lost 6 bases and 0 bases respectively, with 14 bases between them. Germline values: CDR1 LNHDA, CDR2 SQIVND (reference sequence). CDR3 size: 15 residues. CDR3 coding DNA: TGTGCCAGTAGCGGGCCAGCCATTTCTAACTATGGCTACACCTTC. Residues: CASSGPAISNYGYTF. Full variable domain (remainder filled in from reference TRBV19 and TRBJ1-2): DGGITQSPKYLFRKEGQNVTLSCEQNLNHDAMYWYRQDPGQGLRLIYYSQIVNDFQKGDIAEGYSVSREKKESFPLTVTSAQKNPTAFYLCASSGPAISNYGYTFGSGTRLTVV.

The chain employs TRBV28 and TRBJ2-3, with unresolved D. V lost 8 bases, J lost 2 bases, and 5 bases lay in between. The CDR3 has 11 residues. Germline lookup yields CDR1 MDHEN and CDR2 SYDVKM. The CDR3 region is CASRFTDTQYF. The DNA for the CDR3 is TGTGCCAGCCGATTCACAGATACGCAGTATTTT.

The chain links TRBV10-3 to TRBJ2-1; 11 nucleotides match TRBD1. Germline V gives CDR1 ENHRY, CDR2 SYGVKD. Trimming cost V 6 bases and J 2 bases; bases outside gene matches: 3. This CDR3 comprises 15 residues. The DNA of the CDR3 is TGTGCCATCAGCCCGGGACAGGGGGCCTACAATGAGCAGTTCTTC. Protein sequence: CAISPGQGAYNEQFF.

The genes are TRBV19 and TRBJ2-2, with D perhaps matching TRBD2 (6 bases). The germline V gene encodes CDR1 LNHDA and CDR2 SQIVND (reference sequence). This CDR3 spans 14 amino acids. Trimming left V 1 base short and J 6 bases short, with 9 bases between. The CDR3 loop is CASSIGGGSGELFF. The DNA for the CDR3 is TGTGCCAGTAGTATAGGTGGGGGGTCCGGGGAGCTGTTTTTT.

The chain has TRBV29-1 and TRBJ2-5; TRBD2 agrees at 8 bases. Looked up from germline, CDR1 is SQVTM and CDR2 is ANQGSEA. V was pared by 0 bases and J by 14 bases, with 11 bases of the junction left unmatched. The CDR3 sequence is 13 residues long. The CDR3 loop is CSVEETSGLSPYF. The DNA of the CDR3 is TGCAGCGTTGAAGAAACTAGCGGCCTTTCTCCCTACTTC.

The V call is TRBV5-1, the J call TRBJ2-5, with 7 bases aligning to TRBD1. CDR1 and CDR2 from the germline V gene are SGHRS and YFSETQ. Germline trimming cut 6 bases from V and 4 bases from J; bases unmatched to any gene: 6. The CDR3 contains 13 residues. The CDR3 bases are TGCGCCAGCAACCCGACAGGGTCAGAGACCCAGTACTTC. This sequence encodes CASNPTGSETQYF.

V usage is TRBV7-2 and J usage is TRBJ1-1; a possible D gene is TRBD1 (6 bases). There are 15 residues in the CDR3. From germline, CDR1 is SGHTA and CDR2 FQGNSA. Trimming took 1 base from V and 3 from J, leaving 12 bases between them. The CDR3 bases are TGTGCCAGCAGCTTAGATCGTTCAGGGGACACTGAAGCTTTCTTT. Translation: CASSLDRSGDTEAFF.